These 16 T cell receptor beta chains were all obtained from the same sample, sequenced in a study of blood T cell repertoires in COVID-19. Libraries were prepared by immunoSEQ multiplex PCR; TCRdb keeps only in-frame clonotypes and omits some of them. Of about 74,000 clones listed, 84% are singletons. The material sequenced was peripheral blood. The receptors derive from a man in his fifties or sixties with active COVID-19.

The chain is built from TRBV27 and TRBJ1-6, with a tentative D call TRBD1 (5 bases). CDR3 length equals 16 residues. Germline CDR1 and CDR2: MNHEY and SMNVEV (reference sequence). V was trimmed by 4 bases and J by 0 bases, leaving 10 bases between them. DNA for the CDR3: TGTGCCAGCAGTTGGGAGGGGAGCTCCTATAATTCACCCCTCCACTTT. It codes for CASSWEGSSYNSPLHF.

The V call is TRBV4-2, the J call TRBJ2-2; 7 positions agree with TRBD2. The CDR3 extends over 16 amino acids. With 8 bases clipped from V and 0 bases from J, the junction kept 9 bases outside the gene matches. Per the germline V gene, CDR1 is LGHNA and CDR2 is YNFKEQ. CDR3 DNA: TGTGCCAGCTTTTGGGGGGGGAGTCCGAACACCGGGGAGCTGTTTTTT. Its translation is CASFWGGSPNTGELFF.

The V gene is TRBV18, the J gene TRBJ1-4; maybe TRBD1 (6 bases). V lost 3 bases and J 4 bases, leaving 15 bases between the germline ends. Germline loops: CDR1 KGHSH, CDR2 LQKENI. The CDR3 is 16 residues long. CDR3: CASSPAGGEYNEKLFF. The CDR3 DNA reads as TGTGCCAGCTCACCGGCGGGGGGCGAGTATAATGAAAAACTGTTTTTT. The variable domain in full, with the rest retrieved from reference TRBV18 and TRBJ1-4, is NAGVMQNPRHLVRRRGQEARLRCSPMKGHSHVYWYRQLPEEGLKFMVYLQKENIIDESGMPKERFSAEFPKEGPSILRIQQVVRGDSAAYFCASSPAGGEYNEKLFFGSGTQLSVL.

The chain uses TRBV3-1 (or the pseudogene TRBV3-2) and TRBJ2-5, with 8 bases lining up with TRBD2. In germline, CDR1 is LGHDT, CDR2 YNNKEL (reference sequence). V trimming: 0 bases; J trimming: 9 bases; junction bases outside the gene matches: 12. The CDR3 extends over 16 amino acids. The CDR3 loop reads CASSQDGAGGNIAQYF. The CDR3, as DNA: TGTGCCAGCAGCCAAGATGGGGCGGGGGGCAACATTGCCCAGTACTTC.

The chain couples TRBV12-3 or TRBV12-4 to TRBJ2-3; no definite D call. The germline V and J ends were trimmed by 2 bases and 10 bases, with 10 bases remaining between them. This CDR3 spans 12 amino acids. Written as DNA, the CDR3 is TGTGCCAGCAGTTTAAACGCGGATGCGCAGTATTTT. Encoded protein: CASSLNADAQYF.

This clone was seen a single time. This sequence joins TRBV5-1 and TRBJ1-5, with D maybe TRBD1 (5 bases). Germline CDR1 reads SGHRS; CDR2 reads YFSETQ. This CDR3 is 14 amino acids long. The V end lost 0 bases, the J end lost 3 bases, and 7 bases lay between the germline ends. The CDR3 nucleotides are TGCGCCAGCAGCTTGGGGGGGGACAATCAGCCCCAGCATTTT. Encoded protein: CASSLGGDNQPQHF. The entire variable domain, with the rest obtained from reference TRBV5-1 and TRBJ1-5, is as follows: KAGVTQTPRYLIKTRGQQVTLSCSPISGHRSVSWYQQTPGQGLQFLFEYFSETQRNKGNFPGRFSGRQFSNSRSEMNVSTLELGDSALYLCASSLGGDNQPQHFGDGTRLSIL.

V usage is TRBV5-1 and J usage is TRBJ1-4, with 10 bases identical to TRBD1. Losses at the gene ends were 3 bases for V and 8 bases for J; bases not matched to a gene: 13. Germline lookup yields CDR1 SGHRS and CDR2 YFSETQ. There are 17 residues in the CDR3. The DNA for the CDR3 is TGCGCCAGCAGCTCAGAACCGACAGGGGGCGCGAGGGAAAAACTGTTTTTT. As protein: CASSSEPTGGAREKLFF.

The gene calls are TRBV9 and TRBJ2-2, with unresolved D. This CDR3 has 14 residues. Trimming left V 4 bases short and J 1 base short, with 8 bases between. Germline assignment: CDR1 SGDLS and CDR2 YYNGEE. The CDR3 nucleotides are TGTGCCAGCAGCACCTCCGGGAACACCGGGGAGCTGTTTTTT. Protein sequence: CASSTSGNTGELFF.

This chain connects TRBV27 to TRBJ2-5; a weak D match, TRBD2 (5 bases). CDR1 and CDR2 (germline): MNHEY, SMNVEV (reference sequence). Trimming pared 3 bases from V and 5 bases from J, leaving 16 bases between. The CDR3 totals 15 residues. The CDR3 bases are TGTGCCAGCAGTTTTGCAGGAGGCCCTACGGAGACCCAGTACTTC. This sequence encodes CASSFAGGPTETQYF.

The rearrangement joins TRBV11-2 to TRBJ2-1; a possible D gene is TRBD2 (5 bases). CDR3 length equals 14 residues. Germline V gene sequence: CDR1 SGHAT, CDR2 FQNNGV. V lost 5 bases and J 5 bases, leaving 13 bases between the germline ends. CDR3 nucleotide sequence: TGTGCCAGCAGCCCCTGGCGGGCAAACAATGAGCAGTTCTTC. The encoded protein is CASSPWRANNEQFF.

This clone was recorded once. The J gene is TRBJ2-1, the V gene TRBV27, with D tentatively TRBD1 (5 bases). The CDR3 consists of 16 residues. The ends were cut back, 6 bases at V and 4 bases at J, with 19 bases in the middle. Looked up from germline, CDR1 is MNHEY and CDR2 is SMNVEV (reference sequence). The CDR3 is CASRQGRQYSYNEQFF. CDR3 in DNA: TGTGCCAGCAGGCAAGGTCGACAGTACTCTTACAATGAGCAGTTCTTC.

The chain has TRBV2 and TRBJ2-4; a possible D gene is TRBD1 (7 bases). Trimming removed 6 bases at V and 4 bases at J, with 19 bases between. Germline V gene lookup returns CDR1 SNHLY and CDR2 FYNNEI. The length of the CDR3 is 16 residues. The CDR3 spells CASSPLSTGTKNIQYF. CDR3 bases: TGTGCCAGCAGCCCACTCTCGACAGGGACTAAAAACATTCAGTACTTC.

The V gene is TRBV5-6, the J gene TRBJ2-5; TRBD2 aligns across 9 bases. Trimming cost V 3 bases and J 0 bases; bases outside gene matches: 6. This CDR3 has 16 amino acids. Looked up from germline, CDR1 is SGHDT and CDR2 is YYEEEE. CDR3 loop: CASSYGTSLYQETQYF. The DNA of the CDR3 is TGTGCCAGCAGCTACGGGACTAGCTTGTACCAAGAGACCCAGTACTTC.

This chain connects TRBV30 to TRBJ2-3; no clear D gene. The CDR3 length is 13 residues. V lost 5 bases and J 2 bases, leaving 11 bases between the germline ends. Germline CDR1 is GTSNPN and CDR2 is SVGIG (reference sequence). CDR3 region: CAWSALVTDTQYF. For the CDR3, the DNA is TGTGCCTGGTCTGCCCTAGTCACAGATACGCAGTATTTT.

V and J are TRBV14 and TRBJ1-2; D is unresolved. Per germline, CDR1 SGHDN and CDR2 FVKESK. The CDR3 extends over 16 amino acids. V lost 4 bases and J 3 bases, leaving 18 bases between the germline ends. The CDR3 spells CASSPLGEGEYYGYTF. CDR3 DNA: TGTGCCAGCAGCCCCCTCGGGGAGGGAGAATACTATGGCTACACCTTC.

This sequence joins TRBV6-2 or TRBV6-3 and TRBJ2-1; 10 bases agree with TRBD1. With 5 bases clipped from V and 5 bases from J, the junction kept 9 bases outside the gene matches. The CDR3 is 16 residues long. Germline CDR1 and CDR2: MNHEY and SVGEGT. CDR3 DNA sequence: TGTGCCAGCAGTCTCTACGGGACAGGGGTCGACAATGAGCAGTTCTTC. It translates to CASSLYGTGVDNEQFF.